This TCR beta chain was identified in a study of T-cell reconstitution after alpha-beta-depleted transplantation in children. Preparing the TCRbeta library involved the use of unique molecular identifiers. TCRdb ran MiXCR on the PCR reads and lists one entry per CDR3 protein. In the table there are some 500,000 distinct CDR3 sequences, 32% of which are singletons. The CDR3 is made up of 15 amino acids. CDR1 and CDR2 from the germline V gene are MDHEN and SYDVKM. After removal of 3 bases from V and 4 bases from J, the junction contained 7 bases not matched to a gene. Specimen: PBMCs from the stem cell graft donor, collected from the stem cell graft. V is TRBV28 and J is TRBJ2-7, with 9 positions matching TRBD1. The sequence came from a human donor who donated a stem cell graft to a child with aplastic anemia. CDR3 protein: CASSFKGGQGYEQYF. CDR3 sequence (DNA): TGTGCCAGCAGTTTTAAGGGGGGACAGGGATACGAGCAGTACTTC.